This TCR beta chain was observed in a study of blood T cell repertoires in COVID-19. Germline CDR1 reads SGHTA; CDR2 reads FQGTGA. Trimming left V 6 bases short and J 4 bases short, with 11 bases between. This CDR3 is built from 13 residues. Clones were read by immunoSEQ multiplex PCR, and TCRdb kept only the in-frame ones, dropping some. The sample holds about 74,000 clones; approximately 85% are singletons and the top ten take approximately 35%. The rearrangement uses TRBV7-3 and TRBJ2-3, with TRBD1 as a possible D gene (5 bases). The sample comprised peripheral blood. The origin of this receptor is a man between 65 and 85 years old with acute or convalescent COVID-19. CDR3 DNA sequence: TGTGCCAGCAGTCTACAGGCATCAGATACGCAGTATTTT. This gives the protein CASSLQASDTQYF.